The sequence of this T cell receptor beta chain was determined in a study of cytotoxic CD8 clonotypes in ibrutinib-treated CLL. From cryopreserved PBMCs came about 2 micrograms of genomic DNA used for TCR beta libraries. The table came from immunoSEQ multiplex PCR; TCRdb's copy has only in-frame clones and leaves some out. The sample records 250,000 to 350,000 clones, 76% being singletons. Trimming stripped 2 bases from V and 5 bases from J, with 13 bases between. The CDR3 is 14 residues long. Germline V CDR1 and CDR2: SGHRS, YFSETQ. The origin of this receptor is a human donor with chronic lymphocytic leukemia. This specimen consisted of PBMCs, obtained at disease progression, from a patient treated with ibrutinib. V and J are TRBV5-1 and TRBJ1-2, with TRBD1 as a possible D gene (6 bases). This CDR3 is CASSLRGQGYGYTF. In nucleotides, the CDR3 is TGCGCCAGCAGCTTACGGGGACAAGGGTATGGCTACACCTTC.